The present T cell receptor (beta chain) was sequenced within a study of regulatory T cells in long-lasting Graves disease. Whole-study results and caveats: There was favoring of TRBV28, TRBJ1-2 and TRBJ2-5 in persistent disease.

CDR3 regions were amplified by Arm-PCR using iRepertoire HTBI primers to build TCR beta libraries. A single record per CDR3 protein comes from TCRdb applying MiXCR to the multiplex PCR reads. The sample has about 500,000 distinct CDR3 sequences, around 12% seen once. Time point here: newly diagnosed GD, antithyroid drugs for less than 3 months. The TCR library was made from RNA that had been extracted from PBMCs in TRIzol. By American Thyroid Association guidelines, Graves' disease was diagnosed in the cohort. The CDR3 is 13 residues long. Trimming stripped 3 bases from V and 7 bases from J, with 9 bases between. Per germline, CDR1 SEHNR and CDR2 FQNEAQ (reference sequence). As regards this clonotype: What it binds is unknown. A much larger clone sits a single nucleotide away, making a read error possible.

This same sample was also part of a study on T cells in Graves' hyperthyroidism and ophthalmopathy.

The clonotype originates from a woman aged 30 to 39 with Graves disease. The gene calls are TRBV7-9 and TRBJ2-2, with D possibly being TRBD2 (6 bases). The sequences come from peripheral blood mononuclear cells (PBMCs), collected at new diagnosis, from a patient treated with antithyroid drugs. The CDR3 loop reads CASSFQGGGELFF. The CDR3 region has the DNA TGTGCCAGCAGCTTCCAGGGAGGCGGGGAGCTGTTTTTT.